This TCR beta chain derives from a study of shared clonotypes between healthy human individuals (dated by TCRdb to the early 2020s). Describing the broader study: The cohort comprised a couple of women and a few men aged 18 to 49 years. For each donor, three plates each were used for CD4 naive and CD4 memory, two plates were used for CD8 naive, and one plate was used for CD8 memory. To estimate repertoire size and how much clonotypes are shared between individuals, the study performed deep sequencing of blood TCR repertoires from about 5 healthy adults. To increase sequencing depth and limit assay-specific biases, different laboratories used diverse techniques to prepare libraries and sequence TCR repertoires. Between about 0.94 and 8.9 billion PBMCs per donor were obtained by leukapheresis. Broad study findings and their caveats: Because the study included a small number of donors, the genetic and exposure-history diversity represented was limited. Sampling was restricted to blood, and TCR repertoires in tissue are likely to differ from TCR repertoires in blood. Higher generation probabilities were observed for clonotypes shared by all four sorted-subset donors than for non-shared clonotypes. Larger estimated clonotype richness was generally found for naive subsets than for memory subsets. Rarefaction of sorted-subset datasets indicated incomplete sequencing despite the large sequencing depth. Based on pairwise subsampling, the degree of clonotype sharing among donors was expected to be affected by sequencing depth. Across several donors, roughly 5% of naive CD4, roughly 3.8% of naive CD8, about 2.3% of memory CD4, and approximately 0.4% of memory CD8 clonotypes were shared.

V has 2 bases trimmed and J has 7 bases trimmed; junction bases matching no gene number 6. The CDR3 numbers 15 residues from cysteine through phenylalanine. Only the CDR3 part of the read is kept: 45 bases, read in frame from the first base. From a lookup of the germline V gene (reference sequence), CDR1 and CDR2 are MNHEY and SMNVEV. Using the deep immunoSEQ assay, TCR CDR3 regions were amplified from genomic DNA by multiplex PCR. Extracted genomic DNA from each cell subset was spread evenly across all wells of several immunoSEQ 96-well plates, with each plate serving as a replicate. For sorted subsets, about 200 ng genomic DNA, equal to tens of thousands of T cell genomes, was loaded into each replicate PCR. The purified libraries were quantified using a Qubit 3.0 fluorometer, sized with a Bioanalyzer 2100, and then quantified again using the KAPA Library Quantification kit. A separate single-read 150-cycle Illumina NextSeq 550 flow cell was used to sequence each immunoSEQ 96-well plate. In the source study's methods: Because only junctional sequences without quality scores were contained in the immunoSEQ output, filtering matching that applied to full-length reads could not be performed. Sequences were annotated with PyIR, a Python wrapper for IgBLAST v1.9, and V/J genes and CDR3 were assigned using IMGT germline references. Reads were removed for weak V/J assignments (E-value above 1e-6), missing CDR3, stop codons, out-of-frame junctions, or ambiguous translated residues. A V3J clonotype was defined by an identical inferred V gene, J gene, and CDR3 amino acid sequence. Percentage overlap between repertoires was calculated by dividing the number of shared unique clonotypes by the size of the smaller repertoire. RTK rarefaction, the Chao1 estimator, and Recon v2.1 estimates of unobserved clonotypes were used to assess repertoire richness. OLGA was used to compute generation probabilities for all TCRbeta clonotypes that the gDNA method yielded from a handful of donors. Entries here come from immuneACCESS through TCRdb and include only in-frame sequences with V and J called. Some clones fail to appear in such tables; in the studies checked, an unresolved V gene covers under half of the shortfall, and the cause of the remainder is unknown. V, J and clone size are those of that table, while D and trimming were read from the DNA. The sample table holds about 2 million clones, of which roughly 95% were seen once. The ten largest clones represent 1.2% of the sample.

CD8 naive samples were CD45RO-negative cells positively selected for CCR7, giving a CD45RA+CCR7+ population that excluded TemRA cells. Donors were healthy HIV-negative adults with no recently reported acute infections or vaccinations. Every donor was a Caucasian adult residing in Nashville, Tennessee, USA. After blood collection by leukapheresis, PBMCs were isolated using Ficoll-Histopaque density gradient centrifugation and then cryopreserved in the vapor phase of liquid nitrogen. Analytical flow cytometry was used to check the purity and quantity of each magnetically sorted T cell population. Genomic DNA was isolated from each sorted fraction and quantified by UV absorbance on a Nanodrop 2000c. A note on this clone: Its antigen has not been determined. Per-base quality was not reported, and no clone a single base away is much larger than it.

This clonotype was sampled from a man aged 18 to 30 in good health. The V and J segments used are TRBV27 and TRBJ2-1, with 9 central nucleotides matching TRBD1. Material: naive CD8+ T cells sorted from blood. What this sample's cell subset or site label stands for: CD45RA+CCR7+. The DNA reads as follows: TGTGCCAGCAGTTTAGTAGGGACAGGGATTAATGAGCAGTTCTTC. This codes for CASSLVGTGINEQFF.